The present entry profiles one T cell receptor (beta chain) with its context. This entry comes from a study of blood T cell repertoires in COVID-19. Study-level background: COVID-19 samples from acute and convalescent phases originated in the United States, Italy and Spain.

This study enrolled people aged roughly 18 to 89 from 24 US geographic areas. A case of COVID-19 had been met by exposed participants within 2 weeks before study entry. Some clones are missing from TCRdb's copy, which holds only in-frame ones; the method was immunoSEQ multiplex PCR. This table holds about 350,000 clones, 88% found once. The CDR3 runs 15 residues. Sequencing used PBMCs or T cells enriched from blood (not recorded which). The V gene is TRBV21-1, the J gene TRBJ1-2; the table's D gene call, TRBD1, was not cross checked with the DNA. TRBV21-1 is marked as a pseudogene. The receptor comes from a young woman who had been exposed to COVID-19. The CDR3 here is CASSKNWAQSYGYTF. Written as DNA, the CDR3 is TGTGCCAGCAGCAAAAATTGGGCCCAATCTTATGGCTACACCTTC.